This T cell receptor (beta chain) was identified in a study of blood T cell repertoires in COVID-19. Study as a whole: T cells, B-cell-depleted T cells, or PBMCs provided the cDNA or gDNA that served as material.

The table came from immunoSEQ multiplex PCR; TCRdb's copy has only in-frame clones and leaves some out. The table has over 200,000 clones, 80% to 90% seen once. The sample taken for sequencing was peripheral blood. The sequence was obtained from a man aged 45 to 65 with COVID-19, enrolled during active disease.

As DNA, the CDR3 is TGTGCCAGCAGCCCCCTTGTATGCTGCTACAATCAGCCCCAGCATTTT. Translated, it gives CASSPLVCCYNQPQHF. The chain joins TRBV9 to TRBJ1-5; D call uncertain. Trimming stripped 4 bases from V and 3 bases from J, with 17 bases between. The CDR3 has 16 amino acids. From germline, CDR1 is SGDLS and CDR2 YYNGEE.